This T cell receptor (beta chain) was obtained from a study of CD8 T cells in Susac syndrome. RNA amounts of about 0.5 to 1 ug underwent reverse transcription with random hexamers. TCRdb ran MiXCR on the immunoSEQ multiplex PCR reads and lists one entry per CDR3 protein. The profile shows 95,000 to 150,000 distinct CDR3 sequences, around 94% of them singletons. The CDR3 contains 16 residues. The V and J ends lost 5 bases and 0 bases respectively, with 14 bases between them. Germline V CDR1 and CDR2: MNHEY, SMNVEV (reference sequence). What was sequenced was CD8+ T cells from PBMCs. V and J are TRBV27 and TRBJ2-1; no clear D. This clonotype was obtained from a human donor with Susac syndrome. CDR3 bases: TGTGCCAGCAGTACCAAAGACGGAAGCTCCTACAATGAGCAGTTCTTC. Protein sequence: CASSTKDGSSYNEQFF.